In its sample, the clone carrying this T cell receptor (beta chain) was seen a few times. This entry is derived from a study of T cells after yellow fever vaccination. TCRdb passed the 5' RACE reads through MiXCR, listing each CDR3 protein once. The sample consists of hundreds of thousands of distinct CDR3 sequences, approximately 13% of them appearing once. V was clipped by 6 bases and J by 11 bases; unmatched bases: 9. This CDR3 region has 13 residues. CDR1 and CDR2 (germline): DFQATT, SNEGSKA (reference sequence). This sequence was found in a man in his thirties or forties who received the YFV17D yellow fever vaccine. The chain carries TRBV20-1 and TRBJ1-4; 10 positions match TRBD1. The sample consisted of PBMCs, taken on the day of the yellow fever booster vaccination. CDR3 nucleotides: TGCAGTGCCAGACCCGGGACAGGGGACAAACTGTTTTTT. Translation: CSARPGTGDKLFF.